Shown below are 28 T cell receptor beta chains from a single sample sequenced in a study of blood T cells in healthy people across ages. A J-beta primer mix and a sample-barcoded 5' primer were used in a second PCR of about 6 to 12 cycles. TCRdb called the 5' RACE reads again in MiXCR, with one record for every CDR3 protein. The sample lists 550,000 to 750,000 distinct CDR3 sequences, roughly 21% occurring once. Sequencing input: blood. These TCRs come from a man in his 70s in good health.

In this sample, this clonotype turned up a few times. The chain's CDR3 is CATSRGDSPQETQYF. CDR3 DNA: TGTGCCACCAGCAGAGGGGACAGTCCCCAAGAGACCCAGTACTTC. The genes are TRBV15 and TRBJ2-5, with TRBD1 matching 7 bases. The CDR3 covers 15 residues. J lost 1 base, V lost 1 base, and 3 bases had no gene match. Germline V gives CDR1 LNHNV, CDR2 YYDKDF (reference sequence).

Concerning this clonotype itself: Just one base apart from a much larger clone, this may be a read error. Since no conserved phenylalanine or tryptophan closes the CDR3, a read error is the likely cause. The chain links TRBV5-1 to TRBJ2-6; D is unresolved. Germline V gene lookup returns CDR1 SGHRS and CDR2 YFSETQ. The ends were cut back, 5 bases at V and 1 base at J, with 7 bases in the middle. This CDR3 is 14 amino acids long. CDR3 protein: CASSSTSGANVLTI. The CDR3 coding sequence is TGCGCCAGCAGTAGTACGTCTGGGGCCAACGTCCTGACTATC.

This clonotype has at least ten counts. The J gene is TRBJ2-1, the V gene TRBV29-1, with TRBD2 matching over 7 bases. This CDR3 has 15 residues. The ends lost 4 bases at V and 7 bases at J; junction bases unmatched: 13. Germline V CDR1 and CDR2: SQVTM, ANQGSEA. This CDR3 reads CSVVPGLAAINEQFF. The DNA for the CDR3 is TGCAGCGTTGTTCCAGGGCTAGCGGCAATTAATGAGCAGTTCTTC.

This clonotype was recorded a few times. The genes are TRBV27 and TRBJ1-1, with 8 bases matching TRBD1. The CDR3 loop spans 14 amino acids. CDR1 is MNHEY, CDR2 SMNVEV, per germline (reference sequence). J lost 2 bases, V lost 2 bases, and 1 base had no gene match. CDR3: CASSLQGANTEAFF. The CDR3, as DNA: TGTGCCAGCAGTTTACAGGGGGCAAACACTGAAGCTTTCTTT.

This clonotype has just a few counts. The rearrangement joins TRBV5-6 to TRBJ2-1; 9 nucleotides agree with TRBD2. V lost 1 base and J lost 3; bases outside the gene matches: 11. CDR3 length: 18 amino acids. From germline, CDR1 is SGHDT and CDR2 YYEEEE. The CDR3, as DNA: TGTGCCAGCAGCTTGTGGTCCCGTAGCGGGGGCCGCTACAATGAGCAGTTCTTC. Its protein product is CASSLWSRSGGRYNEQFF.

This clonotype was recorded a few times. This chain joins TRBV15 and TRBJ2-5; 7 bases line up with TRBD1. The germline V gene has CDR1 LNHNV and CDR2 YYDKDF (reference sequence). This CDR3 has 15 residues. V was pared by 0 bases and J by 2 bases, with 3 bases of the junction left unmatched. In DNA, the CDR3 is TGTGCCACCAGCAGAGAGACAGGGATGCAAGAGACCCAGTACTTC. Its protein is CATSRETGMQETQYF.

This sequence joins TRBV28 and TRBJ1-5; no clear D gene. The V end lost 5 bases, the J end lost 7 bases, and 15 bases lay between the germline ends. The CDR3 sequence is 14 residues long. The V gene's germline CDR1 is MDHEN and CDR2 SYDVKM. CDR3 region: CASSPLLGIQPQHF. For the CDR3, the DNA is TGTGCCAGCAGTCCACTTTTGGGGATCCAGCCCCAGCATTTT.

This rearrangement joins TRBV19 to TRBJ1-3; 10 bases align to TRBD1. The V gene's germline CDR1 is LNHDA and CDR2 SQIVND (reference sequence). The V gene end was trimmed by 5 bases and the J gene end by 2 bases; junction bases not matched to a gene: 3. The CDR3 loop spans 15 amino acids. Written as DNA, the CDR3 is TGTGCCAGTAGTGGACAGGGGGACACTGGAAACACCATATATTTT. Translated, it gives CASSGQGDTGNTIYF.

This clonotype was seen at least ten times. For the CDR3, the DNA is TGTGCCAGCTCACGCGAACAGGGGGCAGGGGTAAAACTGTTTTTT. Translating gives CASSREQGAGVKLFF. This rearrangement joins TRBV18 to TRBJ1-4, with TRBD1 matching over 9 bases. Trimming removed 4 bases from V and 10 bases from J; junction bases left unmatched: 10. The CDR3 spans 15 residues. Per the germline V gene, CDR1 is KGHSH and CDR2 is LQKENI.

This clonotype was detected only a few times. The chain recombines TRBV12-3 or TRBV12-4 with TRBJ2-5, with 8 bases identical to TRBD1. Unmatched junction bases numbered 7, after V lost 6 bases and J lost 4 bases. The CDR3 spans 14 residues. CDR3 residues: CASRRRQGPETQYF. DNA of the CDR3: TGTGCCAGCAGGCGCCGACAGGGGCCAGAGACCCAGTACTTC.

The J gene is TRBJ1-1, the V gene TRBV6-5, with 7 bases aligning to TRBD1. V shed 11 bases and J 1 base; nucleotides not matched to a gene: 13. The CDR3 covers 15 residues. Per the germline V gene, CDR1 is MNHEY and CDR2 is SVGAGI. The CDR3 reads CAAQRGGRGNTEAFF. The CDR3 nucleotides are TGTGCCGCCCAGAGAGGGGGCCGGGGGAACACTGAAGCTTTCTTT.

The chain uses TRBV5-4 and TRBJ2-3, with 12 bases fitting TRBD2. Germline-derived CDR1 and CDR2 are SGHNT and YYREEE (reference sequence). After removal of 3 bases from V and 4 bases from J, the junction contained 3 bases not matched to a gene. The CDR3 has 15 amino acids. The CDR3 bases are TGTGCCAGCAGCTCGACTAGCGGGAGCGCAGATACGCAGTATTTT. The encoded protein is CASSSTSGSADTQYF.

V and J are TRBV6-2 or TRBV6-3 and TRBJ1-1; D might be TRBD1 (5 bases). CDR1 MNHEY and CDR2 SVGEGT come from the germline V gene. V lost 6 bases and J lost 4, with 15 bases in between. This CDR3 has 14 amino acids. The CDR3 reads CASSEIPGATEAFF. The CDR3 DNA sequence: TGTGCCAGCAGCGAGATCCCTGGGGCCACTGAAGCTTTCTTT.

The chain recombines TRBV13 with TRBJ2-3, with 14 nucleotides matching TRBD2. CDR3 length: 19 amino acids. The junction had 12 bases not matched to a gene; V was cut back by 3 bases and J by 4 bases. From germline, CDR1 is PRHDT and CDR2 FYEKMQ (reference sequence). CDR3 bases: TGTGCCAGCAGCTTGCGGCGACTAGCGGGAGGGCCGGGTGCAGATACGCAGTATTTT. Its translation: CASSLRRLAGGPGADTQYF. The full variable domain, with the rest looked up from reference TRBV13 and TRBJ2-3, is AAGVIQSPRHLIKEKRETATLKCYPIPRHDTVYWYQQGPGQDPQFLISFYEKMQSDKGSIPDRFSAQQFSDYHSELNMSSLELGDSALYFCASSLRRLAGGPGADTQYFGPGTRLTVL.

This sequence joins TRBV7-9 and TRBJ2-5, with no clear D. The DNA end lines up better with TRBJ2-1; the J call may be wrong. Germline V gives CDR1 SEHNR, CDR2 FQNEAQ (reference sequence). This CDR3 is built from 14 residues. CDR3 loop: CASSLSAAGNEQFF. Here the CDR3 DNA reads TGTGCCAGCAGCTTAAGCGCTGCAGGTAATGAGCAGTTCTTC.

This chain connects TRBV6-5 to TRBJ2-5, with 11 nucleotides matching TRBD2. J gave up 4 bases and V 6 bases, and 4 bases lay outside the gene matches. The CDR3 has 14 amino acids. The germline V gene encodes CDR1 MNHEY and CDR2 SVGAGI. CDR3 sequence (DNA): TGTGCCAGCAGACTAGCGGGAGTTTTAGAGACCCAGTACTTC. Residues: CASRLAGVLETQYF.

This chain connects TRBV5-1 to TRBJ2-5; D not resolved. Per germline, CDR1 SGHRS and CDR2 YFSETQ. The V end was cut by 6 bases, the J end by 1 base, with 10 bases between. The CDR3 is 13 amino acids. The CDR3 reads CASTGHSQETQYF. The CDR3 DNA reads TGCGCCAGCACGGGTCATAGCCAAGAGACCCAGTACTTC. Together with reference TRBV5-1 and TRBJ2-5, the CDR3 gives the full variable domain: KAGVTQTPRYLIKTRGQQVTLSCSPISGHRSVSWYQQTPGQGLQFLFEYFSETQRNKGNFPGRFSGRQFSNSRSEMNVSTLELGDSALYLCASTGHSQETQYFGPGTRLLVL.

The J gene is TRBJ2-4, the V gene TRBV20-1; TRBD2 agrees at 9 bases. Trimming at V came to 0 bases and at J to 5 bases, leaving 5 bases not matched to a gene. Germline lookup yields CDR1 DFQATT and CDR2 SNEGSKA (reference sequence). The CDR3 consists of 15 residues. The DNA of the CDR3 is TGCAGTGCTAGAGACGGTAGCGGGAGCCAAAACATTCAGTACTTC. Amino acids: CSARDGSGSQNIQYF.

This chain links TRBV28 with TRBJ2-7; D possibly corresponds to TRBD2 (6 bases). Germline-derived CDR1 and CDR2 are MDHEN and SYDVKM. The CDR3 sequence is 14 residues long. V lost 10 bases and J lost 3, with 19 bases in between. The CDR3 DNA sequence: TGTGCCACTACAGTGGAGGAGGGGAACTACGAGCAGTACTTC. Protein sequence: CATTVEEGNYEQYF.

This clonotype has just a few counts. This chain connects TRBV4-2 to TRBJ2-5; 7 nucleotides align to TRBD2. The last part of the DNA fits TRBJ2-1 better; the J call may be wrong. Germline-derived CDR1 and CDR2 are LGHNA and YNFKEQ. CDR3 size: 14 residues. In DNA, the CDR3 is TGTGCCAGCAGCCGAGCGGGGATTAGCGATGAGCAGTTCTTC. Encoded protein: CASSRAGISDEQFF.

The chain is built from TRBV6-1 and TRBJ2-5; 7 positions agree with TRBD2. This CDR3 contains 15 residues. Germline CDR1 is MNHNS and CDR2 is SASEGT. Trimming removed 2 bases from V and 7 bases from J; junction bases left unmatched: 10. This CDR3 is CASSERPSGAGTQYF. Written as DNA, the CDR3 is TGTGCCAGCAGTGAAAGGCCTAGCGGTGCAGGGACCCAGTACTTC.

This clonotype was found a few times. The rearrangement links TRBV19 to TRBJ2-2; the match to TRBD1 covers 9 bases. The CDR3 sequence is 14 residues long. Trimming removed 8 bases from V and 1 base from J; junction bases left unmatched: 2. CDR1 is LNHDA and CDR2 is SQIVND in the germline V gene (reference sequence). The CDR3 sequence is CASGDRVNTGELFF. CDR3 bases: TGTGCCAGTGGGGACAGGGTGAACACCGGGGAGCTGTTTTTT. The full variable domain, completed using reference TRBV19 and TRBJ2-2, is DGGITQSPKYLFRKEGQNVTLSCEQNLNHDAMYWYRQDPGQGLRLIYYSQIVNDFQKGDIAEGYSVSREKKESFPLTVTSAQKNPTAFYLCASGDRVNTGELFFGEGSRLTVL.

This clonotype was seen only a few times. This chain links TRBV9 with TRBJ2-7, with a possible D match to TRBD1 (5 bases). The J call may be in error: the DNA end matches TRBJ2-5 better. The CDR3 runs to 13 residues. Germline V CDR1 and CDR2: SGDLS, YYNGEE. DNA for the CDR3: TGTGCCAGTCAAAGGGGTATCAGGGAGACCCAGTACTTC. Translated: CASQRGIRETQYF.

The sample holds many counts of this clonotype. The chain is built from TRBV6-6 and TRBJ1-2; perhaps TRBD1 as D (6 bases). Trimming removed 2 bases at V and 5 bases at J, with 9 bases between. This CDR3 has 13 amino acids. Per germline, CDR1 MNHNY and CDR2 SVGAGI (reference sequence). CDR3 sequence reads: CASSYIGTYGYTF. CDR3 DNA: TGTGCCAGCAGTTACATCGGGACATATGGCTACACCTTC.

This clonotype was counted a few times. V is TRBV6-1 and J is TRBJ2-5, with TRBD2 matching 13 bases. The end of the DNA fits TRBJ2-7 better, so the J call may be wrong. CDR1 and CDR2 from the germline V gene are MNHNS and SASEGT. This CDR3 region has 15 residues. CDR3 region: CASRIGTSGTYEQYF. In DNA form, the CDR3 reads TGTGCCAGCAGGATTGGGACTAGCGGGACGTACGAGCAGTACTTC.

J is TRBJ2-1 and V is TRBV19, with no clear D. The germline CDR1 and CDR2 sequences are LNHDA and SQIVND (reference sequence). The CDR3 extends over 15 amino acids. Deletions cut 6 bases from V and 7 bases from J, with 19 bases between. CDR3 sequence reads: CASSPIGRAGNEQFF. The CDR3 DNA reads TGTGCCAGTAGCCCCATAGGTCGGGCTGGAAATGAGCAGTTCTTC. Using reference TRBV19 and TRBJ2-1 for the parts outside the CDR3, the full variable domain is DGGITQSPKYLFRKEGQNVTLSCEQNLNHDAMYWYRQDPGQGLRLIYYSQIVNDFQKGDIAEGYSVSREKKESFPLTVTSAQKNPTAFYLCASSPIGRAGNEQFFGPGTRLTVL.

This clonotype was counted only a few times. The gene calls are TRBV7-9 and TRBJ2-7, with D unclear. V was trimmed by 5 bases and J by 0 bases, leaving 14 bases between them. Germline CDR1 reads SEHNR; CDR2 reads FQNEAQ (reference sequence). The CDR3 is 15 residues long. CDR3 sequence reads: CASSLTSDFSYEQYF. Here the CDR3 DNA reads TGTGCCAGCAGCCTTACGTCAGATTTCTCCTACGAGCAGTACTTC.

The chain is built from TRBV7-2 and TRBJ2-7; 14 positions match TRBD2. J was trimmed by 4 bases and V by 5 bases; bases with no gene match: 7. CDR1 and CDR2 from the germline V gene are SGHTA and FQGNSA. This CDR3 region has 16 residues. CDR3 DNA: TGTGCCAGCAGCGGCCGGGGACTAGCGGGAGTTTACGAGCAGTACTTC. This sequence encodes CASSGRGLAGVYEQYF. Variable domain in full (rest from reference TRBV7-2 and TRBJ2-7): GAGVSQSPSNKVTEKGKDVELRCDPISGHTALYWYRQSLGQGLEFLIYFQGNSAPDKSGLPSDRFSAERTGGSVSTLTIQRTQQEDSAVYLCASSGRGLAGVYEQYFGPGTRLTVT.